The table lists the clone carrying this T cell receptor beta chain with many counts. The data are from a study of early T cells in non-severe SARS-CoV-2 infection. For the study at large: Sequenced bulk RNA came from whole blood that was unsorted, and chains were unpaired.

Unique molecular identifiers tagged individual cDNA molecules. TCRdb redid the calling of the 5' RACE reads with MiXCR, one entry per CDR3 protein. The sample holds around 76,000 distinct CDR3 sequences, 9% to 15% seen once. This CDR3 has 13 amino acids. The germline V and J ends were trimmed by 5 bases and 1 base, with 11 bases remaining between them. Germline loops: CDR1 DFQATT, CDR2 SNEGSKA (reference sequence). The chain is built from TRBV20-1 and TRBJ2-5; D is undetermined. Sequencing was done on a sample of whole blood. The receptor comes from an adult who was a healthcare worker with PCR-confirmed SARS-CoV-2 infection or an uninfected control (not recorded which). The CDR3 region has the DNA TGCAGTGCTGCCCCCGGCAGCCAAGAGACCCAGTACTTC. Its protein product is CSAAPGSQETQYF.